Listed below are T cell receptor beta chains from one sample, sequenced in a study of blood T cell repertoires in COVID-19. Clones were read by immunoSEQ multiplex PCR, and TCRdb kept only the in-frame ones, dropping some. The profile shows 200,000 to 250,000 clones, about 80% of them singletons. The sequenced sample consisted of peripheral blood. The receptors originated from a woman aged 30 to 39 who had recovered from COVID-19. The CDR3 runs from the conserved cysteine through the conserved F or W. D genes are given only for firm matches. A row's size may be missing; if present it is once, few, many or a size class.

TRBJ2-2,TRBD1,TRBV19,.,TGTGCCAGTAGAGAGGGGGCGCCCGGGGAGCTGTTTTTT,CASREGAPGELFF
TRBJ1-2,TRBD1,TRBV12-5,.,TGTGCTAGTGGTTTGGTATTGGGACAGGGGCCTATGTATAACTATGGCTACACCTTC,CASGLVLGQGPMYNYGYTF
TRBJ2-3,.,TRBV19,.,TGTGCCAGTAGTATTAACAGTGCTAGCACAGATACGCAGTATTTT,CASSINSASTDTQYF
TRBJ2-5,TRBD2,TRBV7-3,.,TGTGCCAGCAGCCCGTCTCTAGCGGGAGGGGGAGAGACCCAGTACTTC,CASSPSLAGGGETQYF
TRBJ1-1,.,TRBV11-2,.,TGTGCCAGCAGCTCCCCCGGGGGGGGAAACATGAACACTGAAGCTTTCTTT,CASSSPGGGNMNTEAFF
TRBJ1-1,.,TRBV6-5,.,TGTGCCAGCAGTTATACATTGAACACTGAAGCTTTCTTT,CASSYTLNTEAFF
TRBJ2-1,TRBD1,TRBV10-2,.,TGCGCCAGCACCCTTACAGGGGGCCTACCCTACAATGAGCAGTTCTTC,CASTLTGGLPYNEQFF
TRBJ2-7,.,TRBV5-4,.,TGTGCCAGCAGCTCTACGCGACTCTCCTACGAGCAGTACTTC,CASSSTRLSYEQYF
TRBJ1-2,.,TRBV7-9,.,TGTGCCAGCAGCTTGGATATCTCCGGGTATGGCTACACCTTC,CASSLDISGYGYTF
TRBJ2-2,.,TRBV5-6,.,TGTGCCAGCAGCACAGACATGTCCACCGGGGAGCTGTTTTTT,CASSTDMSTGELFF
TRBJ1-6,TRBD1,TRBV27,.,TGTGCCAGCAGTTTAATGACAGGGGGTAATTCACCCCTCCACTTT,CASSLMTGGNSPLHF
TRBJ2-3,TRBD2,TRBV9,.,TGTGCCAGCAGCGCGGGGGGACTAGCGGGTAGTGATACGCAGTATTTT,CASSAGGLAGSDTQYF
TRBJ2-5,.,TRBV19,.,TGTGCCAGTAGTATAGTGAACAGAGAAGAGACCCAGTACTTC,CASSIVNREETQYF
TRBJ2-2,.,TRBV30,.,TGTGCCTGCTTCGACACCGGGGAGCTGTTTTTT,CACFDTGELFF
TRBJ2-2,.,TRBV3-1/TRBV3-2,.,TGTGCCAGCAGCCAAGTGCATACGGTCGGCGGGGAGCTGTTTTTT,CASSQVHTVGGELFF
TRBJ2-5,.,TRBV7-9,.,TGTGCCAGCAGCTTAGAATCTGAGACCCAGTACTTC,CASSLESETQYF
TRBJ1-1,TRBD1,TRBV25-1,.,TGTGCCAGCATTAGGGACAGAACCTCTGAAGCTTTCTTT,CASIRDRTSEAFF
TRBJ1-5,.,TRBV18,.,TGTGCCAGCTCACCACAGGGACAACCGCAGCCCCAGCATTTT,CASSPQGQPQPQHF
TRBJ2-1,TRBD2,TRBV5-4,.,TGTGCCAGCAGCTTAAGACTAGCGGTATACAATGAGCAGTTCTTC,CASSLRLAVYNEQFF
TRBJ2-1,TRBD2,TRBV4-1,.,TGCGCCAGCAGCCAAGATCGACTAGCGGGAGTTAGGAATGAGCAGTTCTTC,CASSQDRLAGVRNEQFF
TRBJ1-5,.,TRBV15,.,TGTGCCACCAGCAGAGATCTGGAGATCAATCAGCCCCAGCATTTT,CATSRDLEINQPQHF
TRBJ2-1,.,TRBV19,.,TGTGCCAGTAGTGGGCTAGCGAAGGGGGAGCAGTTCTTC,CASSGLAKGEQFF
TRBJ2-3,.,TRBV5-5,once,TGTGCCAGCAGCGCAGAACAGGGCCGCACAGATACGCAGTATTTT,CASSAEQGRTDTQYF
TRBJ1-6,.,TRBV5-1,.,TGCGCCAGCAGCTTCGGGGGGGGGCGCAATTCACCCCTCCACTTT,CASSFGGGRNSPLHF
TRBJ2-4,.,TRBV9,.,TGTGCCAGCAGCGTATCAGGTACCCTATTAGCCAAAAACATTCAGTACTTC,CASSVSGTLLAKNIQYF
TRBJ2-2,.,TRBV7-3,.,TGTGCCAGGGGGAGAGACGCCGGGGAGCTGTTTTTT,CARGRDAGELFF
TRBJ2-2,TRBD1,TRBV29-1,few,TGCAGCGTTGGGACGTCAGGGGGAATAGGCGGGGAGCTGTTTTTT,CSVGTSGGIGGELFF
TRBJ2-7,.,TRBV7-9,.,TGTGCCAGCAGCGCGGGCTCGGTCTTTTACTACGAGCAGTACTTC,CASSAGSVFYYEQYF
TRBJ2-1,.,TRBV7-2,.,TGTGCCAGCAGCTTATCTAGGGGGAACAATGAGCAGTTCTTC,CASSLSRGNNEQFF
TRBJ1-2,.,TRBV10-3,.,TGTGCCATCAGGATCGTGGGGGGGCCGCTTTACACCTTC,CAIRIVGGPLYTF
TRBJ2-5,TRBD1,TRBV11-2,.,TGTGCCAGCAGCTTAACAGGGGGCTGGCAAGAGACCCAGTACTTC,CASSLTGGWQETQYF
TRBJ1-6,.,TRBV25-1,once,TGTGCCAGCAGTGAGGCGACTCATAATTCACCCCTCCACTTT,CASSEATHNSPLHF
TRBJ1-2,.,TRBV10-1,.,TGCGCCAGCAGTAGGGCCGGGACTTATGGCTACACCTTC,CASSRAGTYGYTF
TRBJ1-5,TRBD1,TRBV5-1,.,TGCGCCAGCAGTCGGGACAGTTATCAGCCCCAGCATTTT,CASSRDSYQPQHF
TRBJ1-1,.,TRBV12-5,.,TGTGCTAGTGGTTTAGGAGGGACTGAAGCTTTCTTT,CASGLGGTEAFF
TRBJ2-5,.,TRBV21-1,.,TGTGCCAGCGCAAGGACTAGCGGGAGAGGAGAGACCCAGTACTTC,CASARTSGRGETQYF
TRBJ2-7,TRBD1,TRBV5-1,.,TGCGCCAGCAGCTTTCCCCAGGGGGCTGAAGAGCAGTACTTC,CASSFPQGAEEQYF
TRBJ1-4,.,TRBV4-2,.,TGTGCCAGCAGCCCCCGGACAGCTTCCAATGAAAAACTGTTTTTT,CASSPRTASNEKLFF
TRBJ1-4,.,TRBV7-9,.,TGTGCCAGCAGCTTAGGGGGGCGCAGTGAAAAACTGTTTTTT,CASSLGGRSEKLFF
TRBJ2-1,.,TRBV7-2,few,TGTGCCAGCAGCACTAGGACTTCTTTCCATGAGCAGTTCTTC,CASSTRTSFHEQFF
TRBJ1-2,.,TRBV10-3,once,TGTGCCATCAGTGAAGACAGGAACTATGGCTACACCTTC,CAISEDRNYGYTF
TRBJ1-2,.,TRBV5-1,.,TGCGCCAGCAGCTTGGGGCCGGACACCCTCTATGGCTACACCTTC,CASSLGPDTLYGYTF
TRBJ2-7,.,TRBV30,once,TGTGCCTGGAGTTCCGGGACTCACCTCACCACGCAGTACTTC,CAWSSGTHLTTQYF
TRBJ2-7,.,TRBV10-2,.,TGCGCCAGCAGTGAAGGAGATCCGTGGGGGGACCATTACGAGCAGTACTTC,CASSEGDPWGDHYEQYF
TRBJ1-1,.,TRBV29-1,.,TGCAGCGTTGGGGCAGAGTACACTGAAGCTTTCTTT,CSVGAEYTEAFF
TRBJ1-1,.,TRBV28,.,TGTGCCAGCACTCGGGGCGGGACGGCTGAAGCTTTCTTT,CASTRGGTAEAFF
TRBJ2-7,TRBD2,TRBV11-1,.,TGTGCCAGCAGCTTAATAACTAGCGGGACTGGGGAGCAGTACTTC,CASSLITSGTGEQYF
TRBJ2-7,.,TRBV16,.,TGTGCCAGCAGCTCCCAGCGGACTGGCGAGCAGTACTTC,CASSSQRTGEQYF
TRBJ2-2,TRBD2,TRBV9,once,TGTGCCAGCAGCGTAGCTAGCGGGATTGGGGAGCTGTTTTTT,CASSVASGIGELFF
TRBJ2-1,.,TRBV7-3,.,TGTGCCAGCAGCCCGACAGGACACGGTGAGCAGTTCTTC,CASSPTGHGEQFF